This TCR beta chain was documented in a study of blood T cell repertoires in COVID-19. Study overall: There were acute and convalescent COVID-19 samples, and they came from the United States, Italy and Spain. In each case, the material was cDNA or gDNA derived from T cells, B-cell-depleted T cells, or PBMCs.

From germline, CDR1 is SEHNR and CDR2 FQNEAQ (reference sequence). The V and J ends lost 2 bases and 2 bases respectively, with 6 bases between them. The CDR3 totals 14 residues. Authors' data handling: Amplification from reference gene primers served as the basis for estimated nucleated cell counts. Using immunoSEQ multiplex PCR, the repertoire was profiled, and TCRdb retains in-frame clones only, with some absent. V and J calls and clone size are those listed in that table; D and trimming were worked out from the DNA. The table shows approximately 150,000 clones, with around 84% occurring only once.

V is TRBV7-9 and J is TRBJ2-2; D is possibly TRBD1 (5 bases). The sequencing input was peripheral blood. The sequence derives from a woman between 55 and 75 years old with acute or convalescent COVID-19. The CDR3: CASSLRGNTGELFF. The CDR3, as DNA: TGTGCCAGCAGCTTAAGGGGTAACACCGGGGAGCTGTTTTTT.